This T cell receptor beta chain was profiled in a study of blood T cell repertoires in COVID-19 (dated by TCRdb to the early 2020s). With regard to the full study: Samples from collaborators originated in the United States, Italy and Spain and spanned both the acute and convalescent phases of COVID-19. Where available, HLA class I and class II types were obtained from metadata supplied by the sample provider rather than from assay-based typing. Sample metadata almost always included a de-identified subject ID, COVID-19 status, age in years and sex. The dataset comprised deeply sampled blood TCRbeta repertoires from subjects exposed to, actively infected with, or recovered from COVID-19. Samples were obtained from the ongoing ImmuneRACE study (first 160 participants) and from about 1,300 subjects provided by 6 global collaborators. The material from the prospective study consisted of cDNA or gDNA derived from T cells, B-cell-depleted T cells, or PBMCs. The repertoires were released in a freely available public database intended as a resource for research on the immune response to SARS-CoV-2. Summary of the overall study and its limitations: The amount of clinical and demographic metadata varied by source and participant and was provided uncurated.

The collaborating institutions used their own protocols to collect whole blood in K2EDTA tubes. Collaborator samples were shipped for TCRbeta analysis as frozen whole blood, isolated PBMCs, or DNA extracted from either sample type. For CDR1 and CDR2, the germline V gene lists SGHTA and FQGNSA. V is cut back by 1 base and J by 5 bases, with 13 bases in the junction unmatched. The CDR3, from cysteine to phenylalanine, totals 18 residues. Of all the DNA, just the CDR3 is kept, 54 bases in frame from base 1. The immunoSEQ Assay, a bias-controlled multiplex PCR, was used to amplify TCRbeta CDR3 regions from genomic DNA. In the original analysis: Nucleated cell counts per sample were estimated from amplification of reference gene primers within the assay. To quantify the absolute abundance of each unique TCRbeta CDR3 rearrangement, sequence reads were collapsed and filtered. For each sample, productive Simpson clonality was calculated as the square root of Simpson's diversity index across productive rearrangements. Imported from immuneACCESS, the table was reduced by TCRdb to in-frame sequences with V and J called. These copies leave out some clones; in studies compared against another copy, an unresolved V gene accounts for under half, and the cause of the remainder is not known. The V and J calls and clone size come from that table; D and trimming were worked out from the DNA. The table for this sample lists about 60,000 clones; around four fifths of them were counted only once. The ten largest clones add up to about 41% of the sample.

This clone was found a few times. Its antigen remains undetermined. No much larger clonotype is one base removed from it; base qualities were not supplied. In this chain, TRBV7-2 is recombined with TRBJ2-2; a stretch of 7 junction bases matches TRBD2. The material sequenced was peripheral blood. The clonotype comes from a human donor in a cohort sampled during active COVID-19. The CDR3 loop reads CASSLVGGVYGDTGELFF. The sequence in DNA is TGTGCCAGCAGCTTAGTTGGGGGGGTGTACGGTGATACCGGGGAGCTGTTTTTT.